This TCR beta chain was profiled in a study of human T cells and chemical hapten exposure. Time point in this sample: pre-sensitization, week 0. As to treatment: therapeutic diphenylcyclopropenone sensitization with weekly scalp DPC. TCRdb recomputed calls from the RACE reads with MiXCR, one row per CDR3 protein. The data hold 250,000 or so distinct CDR3 sequences, with approximately 8.4% observed a single time. V lost 3 bases, J lost 10 bases, and 16 bases lay in between. Germline assignment: CDR1 MDHEN and CDR2 SYDVKM. The CDR3 contains 14 residues. The chain couples TRBV28 to TRBJ1-5; no definite D call. Sequencing was performed on whole blood, taken in connection with sensitization to the hapten diphenylcyclopropenone (DPC). The TCR sequence derives from a woman aged 35 to 49 with alopecia areata. Some clones in this sample may be carry-over from other donors' samples. The CDR3 DNA follows: TGTGCCAGCAGTTTGGTCCAGACCAATGATCCCCAGCATTTT. Amino acids: CASSLVQTNDPQHF.